A selection of T cell receptor beta chains follows, all from one sample in a study of PD-L1 blockade in urothelial cancer. Assay used: immunoSEQ multiplex PCR; TCRdb lists only in-frame clones, some missing. Of roughly 53,000 clones detected, around 85% appear once; the ten largest clones hold roughly 15%. The sample in question was PBMCs, obtained around atezolizumab (anti-PD-L1) treatment. These receptors were taken from a woman aged 55 to 70 with urothelial cancer. Both conserved end residues are part of each CDR3. A D gene is named only where the DNA matches it firmly. For some rows the clone size is stated as once, few or many, or as a class when expanded; others skip it.

V gene	D gene	clone size	J gene	CDR3 DNA	CDR3 protein
TRBV18	TRBD2	.	TRBJ2-7	TGTGCCAGCTCACCCGGTGAGGCTAGCGGGAGATTGTTC	CASSPGEASGRLF
TRBV5-1	.	.	TRBJ1-2	TGCGCCAGCAGCTTGGGCGGTAACTATGGCTACACCTTC	CASSLGGNYGYTF
TRBV5-4	TRBD2	few	TRBJ2-7	TGTGCCAGCAGGTTAGCGGGAGGGCCAGGCGAGCAGTACTTC	CASRLAGGPGEQYF
TRBV5-1	.	.	TRBJ1-6	TGCGCCAGCAGCCTGGTCCGGGGGGGGAATAATTCACCCCTCCACTTT	CASSLVRGGNNSPLHF
TRBV29-1	.	few	TRBJ1-1	TGCAGCGCAGTCACCGGCAGCGGGGTAGCCACTGAAGCTTTCTTT	CSAVTGSGVATEAFF
TRBV19	.	.	TRBJ2-3	TGTGCCAGTAGTTGGCGACTAGGTGGCACAGATACGCAGTATTTT	CASSWRLGGTDTQYF
TRBV6-6	TRBD1	few	TRBJ2-7	TGTGCCAGCAGCGCTATGGACAGGGTGTCCTACGAGCAGTACTTC	CASSAMDRVSYEQYF
TRBV2	TRBD2	.	TRBJ2-3	TGTGCCAGCAGTGAAGCGCAACAGGTTCTACTAGCGGGGGCTAGCACAGATACGCAGTATTTT	CASSEAQQVLLAGASTDTQYF
TRBV10-3	TRBD2	.	TRBJ2-5	TGTGCCATCAGAGACGGAAGCGGGACCCAAGAGACCCAGTACTTC	CAIRDGSGTQETQYF
TRBV7-9	TRBD1	.	TRBJ1-1	TGTGCCAGCAGCTTAACAGGGGCCAACACTGAAGCTTTCTTT	CASSLTGANTEAFF
TRBV27	.	.	TRBJ1-4	TGTGCCAGCAGTTTAAACAGGGTTTCAAGGGAAAAACTGTTTTTT	CASSLNRVSREKLFF
TRBV5-1	.	.	TRBJ2-7	TGCGCCAGCAGCTTGGACAGGTTCTACTACGAGCAGTACTTC	CASSLDRFYYEQYF
TRBV10-3	TRBD1	.	TRBJ1-1	TGTGCCATCAGTGAGCAGGGGGCGGACACTGAAGCTTTCTTT	CAISEQGADTEAFF
TRBV11-2	.	.	TRBJ2-5	TGTGCCAGCAGCTCCCTCAGGGGGGCTAGCGATAGCGAGACCCAGTACTTC	CASSSLRGASDSETQYF